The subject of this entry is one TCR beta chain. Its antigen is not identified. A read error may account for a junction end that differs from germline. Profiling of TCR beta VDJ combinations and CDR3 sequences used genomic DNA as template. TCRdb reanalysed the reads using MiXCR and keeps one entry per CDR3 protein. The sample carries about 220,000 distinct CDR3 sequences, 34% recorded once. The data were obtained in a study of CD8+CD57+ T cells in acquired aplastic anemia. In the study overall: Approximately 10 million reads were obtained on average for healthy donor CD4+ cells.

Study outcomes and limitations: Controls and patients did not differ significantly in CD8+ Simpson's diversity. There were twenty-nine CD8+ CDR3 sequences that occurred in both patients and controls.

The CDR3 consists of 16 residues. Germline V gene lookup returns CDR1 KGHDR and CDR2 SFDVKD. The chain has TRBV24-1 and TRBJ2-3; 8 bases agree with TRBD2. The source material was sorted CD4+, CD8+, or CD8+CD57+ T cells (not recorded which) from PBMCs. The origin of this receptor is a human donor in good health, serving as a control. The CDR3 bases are TGCGCCACCAGTGGTCAGGACGGGAGGGCCGGAGATACGCAGTATTTT. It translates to CATSGQDGRAGDTQYF.